This TCR beta chain was observed in a study of T-cell memory formation after mild COVID-19. Study in general: Each donor largely had its own TCR clusters.

The CDR3 has 15 amino acids. Germline lookup yields CDR1 DFQATT and CDR2 SNEGSKA (reference sequence). Trimming shortened V by 5 bases and J by 1 base, and 14 bases separated the two germline ends. This clonotype was picked up a small number of times. TCRdb processed the 5' RACE reads anew with MiXCR; each CDR3 protein has one entry. The data contain approximately 340,000 distinct CDR3 sequences, roughly 13% of them singletons. The clonotype was recovered from a man aged 18 to 30 who had mild COVID-19 (a few samples of this study predate the infection). Cell type and time point are not known. The genes are TRBV20-1 and TRBJ2-2, with D perhaps matching TRBD1 (5 bases). Specimen: PBMCs or a T cell subset sorted from them (not recorded which). CDR3 amino acids: CSASPGFENTGELFF. CDR3 sequence (DNA): TGCAGTGCTTCGCCAGGGTTTGAGAACACCGGGGAGCTGTTTTTT.